The 28 T cell receptor beta chains in this list originate from one sample, sequenced in a study of early T cells in non-severe SARS-CoV-2 infection (TCRdb year 2021). Preparation of the library involved 5' RACE. The sequencer listed for this sample is NextSeq 500. Using fastp trimming at Q25 and MiXCR clonotype assembly, TCRdb reanalyzed the public sequencing data and kept in-frame beta chains. Rows are unified per CDR3 protein, each entry keeping the most common DNA and genes. This sample is represented by roughly 100,000 distinct CDR3 sequences; approximately 12% of them were singletons. The ten largest make up 4% to 4.5% of the sample. The specimen was whole blood, collected at baseline. The receptors were gathered from an adult who was a healthcare worker with PCR-confirmed SARS-CoV-2 infection or an uninfected control (not recorded which).

The rearrangement uses TRBV12-5 and TRBJ1-5; D might be TRBD1 (6 bases). V was cut by 1 base and J by 4 bases, with 14 bases left in between. The CDR3 sequence is 16 residues long. Germline lookup yields CDR1 LGHNT and CDR2 FRNRAP. CDR3 sequence: CASGLGATGLNQPQHF. As DNA, the CDR3 is TGTGCTAGTGGTTTGGGGGCGACAGGTCTAAATCAGCCCCAGCATTTT.

The chain carries TRBV3-1 and TRBJ2-5; TRBD2 matches at 11 bases. This CDR3 contains 18 residues. Germline lookup yields CDR1 LGHDT and CDR2 YNNKEL (reference sequence). V lost 4 bases to trimming and J lost 0 bases; unmatched junction nucleotides: 10. Here the CDR3 DNA reads TGTGCCAGCAGCCCAGGATTAGCGGGGGGGGATTACCAAGAGACCCAGTACTTC. Its translation is CASSPGLAGGDYQETQYF.

V gene TRBV5-5 combines with J gene TRBJ2-1; 13 bases line up with TRBD2. CDR3 size: 15 residues. V shed 4 bases and J 7 bases; nucleotides not matched to a gene: 5. CDR1 SGHKS and CDR2 YYEKEE come from the germline V gene (reference sequence). The CDR3 region is CASSPGLAGVNEQFF. In DNA form, the CDR3 reads TGTGCCAGCAGCCCTGGACTAGCGGGAGTAAATGAGCAGTTCTTC.

This chain connects TRBV5-4 to TRBJ2-4, with 9 bases identical to TRBD1. The CDR3 is 18 amino acids. J was trimmed by 1 base and V by 4 bases; bases with no gene match: 12. CDR1 SGHNT and CDR2 YYREEE come from the germline V gene (reference sequence). As DNA, the CDR3 is TGTGCCAGCAGCCCCCAGGGGACAGGGAGAACGGCCAAAAACATTCAGTACTTC. It codes for CASSPQGTGRTAKNIQYF.

This clonotype was seen a few times. The chain joins TRBV7-2 to TRBJ1-5; no clear D. Germline V gives CDR1 SGHTA, CDR2 FQGNSA. The germline V and J ends were trimmed by 5 bases and 2 bases, with 7 bases remaining between them. The CDR3 consists of 13 residues. The CDR3 reads CASSREGNQPQHF. The CDR3 nucleotides read TGTGCCAGCAGCAGGGAGGGCAATCAGCCCCAGCATTTT.

In this sample, this clonotype turned up a few times. This chain connects TRBV10-3 to TRBJ1-5; possible D gene TRBD1, 5 bases. Trimming stripped 5 bases from V and 1 base from J, with 6 bases between. The CDR3 runs to 13 residues. Germline-derived CDR1 and CDR2 are ENHRY and SYGVKD. CDR3 DNA: TGTGCCATCAGTCGGGACAGCAATCAGCCCCAGCATTTT. Encoded protein: CAISRDSNQPQHF.

This clonotype has at least ten counts. The chain uses TRBV5-1 and TRBJ2-5; unclear D gene. V lost 0 bases, J lost 6 bases, and 0 bases lay in between. Looked up from germline, CDR1 is SGHRS and CDR2 is YFSETQ. This CDR3 comprises 10 residues. The CDR3 nucleotides are TGCGCCAGCAGCTTGGAGACCCAGTACTTC. The encoded protein is CASSLETQYF. The whole variable domain, remainder taken from reference TRBV5-1 and TRBJ2-5, is KAGVTQTPRYLIKTRGQQVTLSCSPISGHRSVSWYQQTPGQGLQFLFEYFSETQRNKGNFPGRFSGRQFSNSRSEMNVSTLELGDSALYLCASSLETQYFGPGTRLLVL.

This clonotype has just a few counts. V and J are TRBV28 and TRBJ1-5; TRBD1 is a possible D gene (5 bases). Germline values: CDR1 MDHEN, CDR2 SYDVKM. Trimming pared 3 bases from V and 1 base from J, leaving 16 bases between. This CDR3 is 17 amino acids long. The CDR3 sequence: CASSFPGGRASNQPQHF. The CDR3 DNA follows: TGTGCCAGCAGTTTTCCTGGGGGAAGGGCGAGCAATCAGCCCCAGCATTTT.

This clonotype came up many times. The V call is TRBV19, the J call TRBJ1-4; D is perhaps TRBD1 (5 bases). Trimming pared 10 bases from V and 5 bases from J, leaving 14 bases between. The V gene's germline CDR1 is LNHDA and CDR2 SQIVND (reference sequence). CDR3 length: 13 residues. CDR3 loop: CATTNRPNEKLFF. The CDR3 region has the DNA TGTGCCACAACGAACAGGCCCAATGAAAAACTGTTTTTT.

This clonotype was found a few times. This sequence joins TRBV12-3 or TRBV12-4 and TRBJ2-7; TRBD1 aligns across 9 bases. The V gene end was trimmed by 5 bases and the J gene end by 6 bases; junction bases not matched to a gene: 11. This CDR3 is built from 15 residues. CDR3 sequence: CASSPTGTGLSEQYF. DNA for the CDR3: TGTGCCAGCAGTCCCACCGGGACAGGGCTCTCCGAGCAGTACTTC.

This clonotype was observed a few times. The genes are TRBV11-3 and TRBJ2-7, with D possibly matching TRBD2 (5 bases). Germline-derived CDR1 and CDR2 are SGHNT and YENEEA. The CDR3 runs 17 residues. V gave up 1 base and J gave up 0 bases, with 16 bases separating them. The CDR3 nucleotides read TGTGCCAGCAGCTTAGCGGTGGGTAGCGTAGACTCCTACGAGCAGTACTTC. This translates into CASSLAVGSVDSYEQYF.

The table lists this clonotype with a few counts. The J gene is TRBJ1-1, the V gene TRBV6-1; D possibly corresponds to TRBD1 (5 bases). Deletions cut 6 bases from V and 5 bases from J, with 16 bases between. The CDR3 is 14 amino acids. The germline gives CDR1 MNHNS, CDR2 SASEGT. CDR3 sequence reads: CASRSGTARTEAFF. The CDR3 nucleotides are TGTGCCAGCAGAAGCGGGACGGCGAGAACTGAAGCTTTCTTT.

This clonotype was observed many times. This chain uses TRBV29-1 with TRBJ2-2, with TRBD2 identical over 12 bases. The germline V gene encodes CDR1 SQVTM and CDR2 ANQGSEA. The CDR3 has 16 residues. V lost 4 bases to trimming and J lost 6 bases; unmatched junction nucleotides: 9. The CDR3 sequence is CSVGTSGVVGAGELFF. The CDR3 DNA sequence: TGCAGCGTTGGGACTAGCGGGGTGGTGGGGGCCGGGGAGCTGTTTTTT.

In this sample, this clonotype turned up a few times. The chain employs TRBV13 and TRBJ2-7; D might be TRBD2 (7 bases). CDR1 is PRHDT and CDR2 is FYEKMQ in the germline V gene (reference sequence). The CDR3 has 15 residues. V lost 3 bases to trimming and J lost 2 bases, with 14 bases between them. The CDR3 spells CASSFGRGPTYEQYF. CDR3 nucleotides: TGTGCCAGCAGCTTCGGGCGGGGGCCCACCTACGAGCAGTACTTC.

The chain has TRBV29-1 and TRBJ2-7, with D hard to call. This CDR3 is 13 amino acids long. V gave up 5 bases and J gave up 4 bases, with 15 bases separating them. Germline V gives CDR1 SQVTM, CDR2 ANQGSEA. DNA of the CDR3: TGCAGCGTTAGGCCAACGTTAGGGTACGAGCAGTACTTC. Translated, it gives CSVRPTLGYEQYF.

This clonotype was counted at least ten times. This chain uses TRBV12-3 or TRBV12-4 with TRBJ2-5; unclear D gene. CDR3 length: 12 residues. Trimming pared 1 base from V and 6 bases from J, leaving 6 bases between. In nucleotides, the CDR3 is TGTGCCAGCAGTTTAGAAGTGAAGACCCAGTACTTC. It translates to CASSLEVKTQYF.

CDR3 protein: CASSPPGTGASEQYF. The CDR3 DNA sequence: TGCGCCAGCAGCCCCCCCGGGACAGGAGCCTCCGAGCAGTACTTC. This chain joins TRBV5-1 and TRBJ2-7, with 8 bases fitting TRBD1. This CDR3 contains 15 residues. Looked up from germline, CDR1 is SGHRS and CDR2 is YFSETQ. Losses at the gene ends were 4 bases for V and 6 bases for J; bases not matched to a gene: 12.

The V gene is TRBV29-1, the J gene TRBJ2-5, with 11 bases identical to TRBD2. Germline values: CDR1 SQVTM, CDR2 ANQGSEA. The CDR3 is 16 residues long. Trimming took 4 bases from V and 7 from J; bases not matched to a gene: 14. The CDR3 bases are TGCAGCGTTGGGATGACTAGCGGGGCCCACAAAGGGACCCAGTACTTC. Translating gives CSVGMTSGAHKGTQYF.

This clonotype was counted at least ten times. The chain couples TRBV20-1 to TRBJ2-5; D is perhaps TRBD1 (7 bases). From germline, CDR1 is DFQATT and CDR2 SNEGSKA (reference sequence). This CDR3 spans 12 amino acids. Trimming removed 4 bases from V and 5 bases from J, with 11 bases in between. CDR3 sequence reads: CSATGGQETQYF. The CDR3 bases are TGCAGTGCTACAGGGGGGCAGGAGACCCAGTACTTC.

Only a few counts were recorded for this clonotype. V and J are TRBV27 and TRBJ1-1; 9 nucleotides line up with TRBD1. Looked up from germline, CDR1 is MNHEY and CDR2 is SMNVEV (reference sequence). Losses at the gene ends were 0 bases for V and 7 bases for J; bases not matched to a gene: 9. The CDR3 loop spans 16 amino acids. The CDR3 reads CASSLSSGTGTGEAFF. The CDR3 nucleotides read TGTGCCAGCAGTTTATCCTCCGGGACAGGGACGGGTGAAGCTTTCTTT.

The chain uses TRBV7-9 and TRBJ2-5; possibly TRBD2 for D (6 bases). CDR3 length equals 14 residues. V lost 7 bases and J lost 4, with 16 bases in between. Germline V lookup: CDR1 SEHNR, CDR2 FQNEAQ (reference sequence). The CDR3 DNA sequence: TGTGCCAGCATCCAATCCGGCGGGGCAGAGACCCAGTACTTC. It translates to CASIQSGGAETQYF.

This clonotype was detected many times. V gene TRBV3-1 combines with J gene TRBJ2-7; no clear D gene. V lost 3 bases and J lost 5, with 11 bases in between. The CDR3 is 13 residues long. Germline CDR1 LGHDT, CDR2 YNNKEL (reference sequence). The CDR3 DNA reads as TGTGCCAGCAGCCATCACGACGTCCACGAGCAGTACTTC. It specifies CASSHHDVHEQYF.

Many counts were recorded for this clonotype. The chain joins TRBV5-1 to TRBJ1-2, with a weak D call TRBD1 (6 bases). Germline loops: CDR1 SGHRS, CDR2 YFSETQ. The CDR3 is 15 amino acids. Trimming cost V 0 bases and J 6 bases, with 15 bases left between them. The CDR3 loop is CASSLAGAGSDGYTF. The CDR3 nucleotides are TGCGCCAGCAGCTTGGCAGGGGCAGGCTCGGATGGCTACACCTTC.

This clonotype has just a few counts. The chain combines TRBV28 with TRBJ1-1; the D is unclear. Trimming removed 6 bases from V and 5 bases from J, with 16 bases in between. In germline, CDR1 is MDHEN, CDR2 SYDVKM. There are 14 residues in the CDR3. In DNA form, the CDR3 reads TGTGCCAGCAGCCGCGGTAGGTCTCGGACTGAAGCTTTCTTT. This codes for CASSRGRSRTEAFF.

This clonotype occurred many times. The chain recombines TRBV12-3 or TRBV12-4 with TRBJ1-4; D gene ambiguous. This CDR3 region has 12 residues. Trimming removed 6 bases from V and 4 bases from J, with 6 bases in between. CDR3 residues: CASSRDNEKLFF. The CDR3, as DNA: TGTGCCAGCAGCCGCGATAATGAAAAACTGTTTTTT.

The rearrangement uses TRBV30 and TRBJ1-1; 8 positions match TRBD1. Germline loops: CDR1 GTSNPN, CDR2 SVGIG (reference sequence). The CDR3 contains 12 residues. The V gene end was trimmed by 4 bases and the J gene end by 4 bases; junction bases not matched to a gene: 2. The CDR3 nucleotides are TGTGCCTGGAACCAGGGGGCCACTGAAGCTTTCTTT. It codes for CAWNQGATEAFF.

V gene TRBV10-2 combines with J gene TRBJ1-5; 8 bases align to TRBD1. V shed 6 bases, J shed 5 bases, and the junction held 9 bases outside the gene matches. The CDR3 is made up of 15 amino acids. In germline, CDR1 is WSHSY, CDR2 SAAADI. The DNA for the CDR3 is TGCGCCAGCAGCGGACAGGGTAAGGTGTATCAGCCCCAGCATTTT. Translating gives CASSGQGKVYQPQHF.

The sample holds a few counts of this clonotype. The rearrangement uses TRBV7-3 and TRBJ2-3; D is undetermined. Germline loops: CDR1 SGHTA, CDR2 FQGTGA. The CDR3 covers 14 residues. V gave up 1 base and J gave up 2 bases, with 7 bases separating them. In DNA form, the CDR3 reads TGTGCCAGCAGCTTAAGTGTTGCCACAGATACGCAGTATTTT. Its translation: CASSLSVATDTQYF.